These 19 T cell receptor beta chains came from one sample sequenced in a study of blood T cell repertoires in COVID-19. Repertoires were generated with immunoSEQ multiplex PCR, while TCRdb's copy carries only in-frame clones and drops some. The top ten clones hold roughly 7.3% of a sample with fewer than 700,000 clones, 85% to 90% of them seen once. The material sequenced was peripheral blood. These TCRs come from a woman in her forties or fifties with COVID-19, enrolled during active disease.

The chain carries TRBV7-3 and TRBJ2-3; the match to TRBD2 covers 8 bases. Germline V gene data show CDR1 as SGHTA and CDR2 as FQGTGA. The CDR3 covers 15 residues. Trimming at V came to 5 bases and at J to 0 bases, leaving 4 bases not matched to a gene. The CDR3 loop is CASSRSGGSTDTQYF. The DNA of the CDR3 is TGTGCCAGCAGCCGAAGCGGGGGTAGCACAGATACGCAGTATTTT.

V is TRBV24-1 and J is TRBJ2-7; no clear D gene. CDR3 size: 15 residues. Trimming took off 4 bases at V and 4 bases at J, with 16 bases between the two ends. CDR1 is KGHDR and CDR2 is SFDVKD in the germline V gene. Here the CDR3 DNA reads TGTGCCACCAGTGACATGGTCGAGAGAGTATACGAGCAGTACTTC. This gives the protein CATSDMVERVYEQYF.

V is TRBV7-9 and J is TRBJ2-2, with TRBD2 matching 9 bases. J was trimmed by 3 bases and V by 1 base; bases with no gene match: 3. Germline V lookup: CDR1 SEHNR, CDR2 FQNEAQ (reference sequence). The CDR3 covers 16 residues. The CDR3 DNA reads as TGTGCCAGCAGCTTAGGCGGGGGGGCCGACACCGGGGAGCTGTTTTTT. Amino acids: CASSLGGGADTGELFF.

CDR3 region: CAWSGLARETQYF. In nucleotides, the CDR3 is TGTGCCTGGAGTGGTCTGGCCAGAGAGACCCAGTACTTC. The rearrangement uses TRBV30 and TRBJ2-5, with D hard to call. Germline V gene data show CDR1 as GTSNPN and CDR2 as SVGIG (reference sequence). The ends were cut back, 1 base at V and 4 bases at J, with 10 bases in the middle. The CDR3 loop spans 13 amino acids.

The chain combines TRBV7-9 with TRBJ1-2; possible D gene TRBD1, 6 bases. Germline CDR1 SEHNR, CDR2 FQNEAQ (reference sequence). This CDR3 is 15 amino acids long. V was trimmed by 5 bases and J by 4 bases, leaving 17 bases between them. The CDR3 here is CASSEQGLPSYGYTF. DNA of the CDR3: TGTGCCAGCAGCGAACAGGGCCTACCGAGCTATGGCTACACCTTC.

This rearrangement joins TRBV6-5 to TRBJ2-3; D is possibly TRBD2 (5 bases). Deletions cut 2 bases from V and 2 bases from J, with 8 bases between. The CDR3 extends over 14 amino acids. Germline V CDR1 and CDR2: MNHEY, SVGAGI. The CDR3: CASSYRRPTDTQYF. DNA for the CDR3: TGTGCCAGCAGTTACAGGAGGCCCACAGATACGCAGTATTTT.

CDR3 coding DNA: TGTGCCAGCAGTGGCTCGAATTCACCCCTCCACTTT. Its translation: CASSGSNSPLHF. The chain employs TRBV11-1 and TRBJ1-6; no reliable D call. CDR1 is SGHAT, CDR2 FQDESV, per germline (reference sequence). The CDR3 extends over 12 amino acids. The V end was cut by 6 bases, the J end by 7 bases, with 7 bases between.

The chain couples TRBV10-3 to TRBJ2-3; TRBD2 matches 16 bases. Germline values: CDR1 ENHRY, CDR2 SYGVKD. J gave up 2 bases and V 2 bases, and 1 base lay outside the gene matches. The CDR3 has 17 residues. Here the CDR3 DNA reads TGTGCCATCAGTGAGGGGACTAGCGGGGGGGCCACAGATACGCAGTATTTT. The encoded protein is CAISEGTSGGATDTQYF.

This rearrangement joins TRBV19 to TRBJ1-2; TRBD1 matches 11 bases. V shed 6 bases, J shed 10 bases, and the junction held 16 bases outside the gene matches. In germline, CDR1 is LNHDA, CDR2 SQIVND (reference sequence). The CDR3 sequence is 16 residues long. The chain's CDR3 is CASSPPTGTGGLIYTF. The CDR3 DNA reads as TGTGCCAGTAGCCCCCCCACGGGGACAGGGGGTCTGATCTACACCTTC.

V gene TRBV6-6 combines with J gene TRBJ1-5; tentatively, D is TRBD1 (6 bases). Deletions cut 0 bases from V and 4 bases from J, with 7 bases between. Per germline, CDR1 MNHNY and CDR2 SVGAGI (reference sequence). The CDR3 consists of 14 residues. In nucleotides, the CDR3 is TGTGCCAGCAGTTACTCAGGGGGAAATCAGCCCCAGCATTTT. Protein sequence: CASSYSGGNQPQHF.

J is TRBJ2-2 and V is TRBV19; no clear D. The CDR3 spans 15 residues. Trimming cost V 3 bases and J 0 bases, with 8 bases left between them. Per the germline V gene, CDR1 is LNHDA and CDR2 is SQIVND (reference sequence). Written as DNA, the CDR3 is TGTGCCAGTAGTATTTTGGGCGCGAACACCGGGGAGCTGTTTTTT. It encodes CASSILGANTGELFF.

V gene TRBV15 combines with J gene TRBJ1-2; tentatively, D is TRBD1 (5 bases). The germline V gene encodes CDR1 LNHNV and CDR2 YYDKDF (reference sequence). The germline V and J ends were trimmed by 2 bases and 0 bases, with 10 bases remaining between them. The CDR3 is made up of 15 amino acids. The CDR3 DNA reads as TGTGCCACCAGCAGAACAGGATTACCTAACTATGGCTACACCTTC. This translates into CATSRTGLPNYGYTF.

In nucleotides, the CDR3 is TGTGCCAGCCACTCCTATAATTCACCCCTCCACTTT. Its translation: CASHSYNSPLHF. V gene TRBV2 combines with J gene TRBJ1-6; no clear D gene. This CDR3 is built from 12 residues. Trimming took 8 bases from V and 0 from J, leaving 2 bases between them. CDR1 SNHLY and CDR2 FYNNEI come from the germline V gene.

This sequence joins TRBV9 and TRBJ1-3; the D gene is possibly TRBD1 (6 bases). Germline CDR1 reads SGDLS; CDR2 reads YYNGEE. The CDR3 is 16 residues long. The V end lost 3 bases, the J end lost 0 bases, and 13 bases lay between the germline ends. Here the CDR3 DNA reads TGTGCCAGCAGCGGCTATTACAGGGCCTCTGGAAACACCATATATTTT. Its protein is CASSGYYRASGNTIYF. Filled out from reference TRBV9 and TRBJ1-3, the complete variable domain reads DSGVTQTPKHLITATGQRVTLRCSPRSGDLSVYWYQQSLDQGLQFLIQYYNGEERAKGNILERFSAQQFPDLHSELNLSSLELGDSALYFCASSGYYRASGNTIYFGEGSWLTVV.

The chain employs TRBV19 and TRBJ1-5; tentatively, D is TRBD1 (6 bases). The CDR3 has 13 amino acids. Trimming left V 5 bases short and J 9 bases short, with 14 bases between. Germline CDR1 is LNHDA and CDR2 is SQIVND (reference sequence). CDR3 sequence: CASSPTGLVPQHF. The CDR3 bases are TGTGCCAGTAGTCCCACAGGGTTAGTGCCCCAGCATTTT.

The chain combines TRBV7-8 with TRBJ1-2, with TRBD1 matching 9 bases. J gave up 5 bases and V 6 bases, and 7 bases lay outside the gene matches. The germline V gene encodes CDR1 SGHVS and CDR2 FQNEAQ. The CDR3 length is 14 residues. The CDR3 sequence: CASSLTGTGYGYTF. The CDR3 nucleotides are TGTGCCAGCAGTTTAACTGGGACAGGGTATGGCTACACCTTC.

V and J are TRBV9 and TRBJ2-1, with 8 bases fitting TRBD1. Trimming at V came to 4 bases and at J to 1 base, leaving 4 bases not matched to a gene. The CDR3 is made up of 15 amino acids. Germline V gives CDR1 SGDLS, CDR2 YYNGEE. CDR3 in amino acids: CASSQWTGSYNEQFF. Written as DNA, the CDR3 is TGTGCCAGCAGCCAGTGGACAGGGTCCTACAATGAGCAGTTCTTC.

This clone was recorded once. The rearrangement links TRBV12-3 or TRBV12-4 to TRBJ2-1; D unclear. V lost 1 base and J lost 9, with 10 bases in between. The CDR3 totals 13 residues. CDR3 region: CASSLERFGEQFF. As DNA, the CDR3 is TGTGCCAGCAGTTTAGAGAGGTTTGGTGAGCAGTTCTTC.

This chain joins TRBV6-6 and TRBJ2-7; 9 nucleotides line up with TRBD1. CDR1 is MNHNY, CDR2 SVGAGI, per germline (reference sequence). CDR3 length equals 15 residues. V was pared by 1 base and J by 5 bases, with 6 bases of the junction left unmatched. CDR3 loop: CASSYYRDRDDEQYF. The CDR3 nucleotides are TGTGCCAGCAGTTACTATAGGGACAGGGACGACGAGCAGTACTTC.